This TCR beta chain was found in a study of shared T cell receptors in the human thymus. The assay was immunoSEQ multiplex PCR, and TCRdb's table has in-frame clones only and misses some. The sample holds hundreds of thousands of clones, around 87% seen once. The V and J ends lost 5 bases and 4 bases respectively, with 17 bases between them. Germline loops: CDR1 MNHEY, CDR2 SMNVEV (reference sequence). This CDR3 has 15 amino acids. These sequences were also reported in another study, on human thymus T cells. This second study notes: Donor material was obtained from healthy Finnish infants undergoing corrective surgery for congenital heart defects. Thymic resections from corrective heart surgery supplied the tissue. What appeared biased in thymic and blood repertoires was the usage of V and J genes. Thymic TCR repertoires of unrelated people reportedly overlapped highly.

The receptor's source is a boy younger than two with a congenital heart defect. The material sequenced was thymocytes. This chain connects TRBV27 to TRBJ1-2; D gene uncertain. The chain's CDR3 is CASSPKRDFSYGYTF. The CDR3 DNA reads TGTGCCAGCAGTCCGAAACGGGATTTTAGCTATGGCTACACCTTC.